The 13 T cell receptor beta chains below all came from one sample that was sequenced in a study of long-term antiretroviral therapy in people with HIV. Researchers ran immunoSEQ v3.0 at survey level. The assay was immunoSEQ multiplex PCR, and TCRdb's table has in-frame clones only and misses some. The table records 13,000 to 15,000 clones, 70% to 90% of them present only once. Sample: unsorted PBMCs, taken 6.2 years after starting antiretroviral therapy. The origin of the receptors is a middle-aged man with HIV.

This rearrangement joins TRBV10-3 to TRBJ1-2, with 7 bases lining up with TRBD1. Germline lookup yields CDR1 ENHRY and CDR2 SYGVKD. The V segment lost 6 bases and the J segment 6 bases; nucleotides outside the gene matches: 7. The CDR3 covers 13 residues. The CDR3 loop is CAIRDRVGDGYTF. The DNA of the CDR3 is TGTGCCATCAGAGACAGGGTGGGGGATGGCTACACCTTC.

The J gene is TRBJ2-3, the V gene TRBV7-3; TRBD2 aligns across 13 bases. Unmatched junction bases numbered 12, after V lost 5 bases and J lost 1 base. The germline V gene encodes CDR1 SGHTA and CDR2 FQGTGA. The CDR3 runs 19 residues. CDR3 DNA: TGTGCCAGCAGCCCAGGACTAGCGGGAGATTGGGTGGGCACAGATACGCAGTATTTT. Translation: CASSPGLAGDWVGTDTQYF.

The chain employs TRBV30 and TRBJ2-7, with 7 positions matching TRBD1. V was pared by 4 bases and J by 0 bases, with 3 bases of the junction left unmatched. Germline V gene lookup returns CDR1 GTSNPN and CDR2 SVGIG (reference sequence). This CDR3 has 13 residues. The CDR3 region is CAWTGQFSYEQYF. DNA for the CDR3: TGTGCCTGGACGGGACAGTTCTCCTACGAGCAGTACTTC. The full variable domain, in which reference TRBV30 and TRBJ2-7 provide the parts outside the CDR3, is SQTIHQWPATLVQPVGSPLSLECTVEGTSNPNLYWYRQAAGRGLQLLFYSVGIGQISSEVPQNLSASRPQDRQFILSSKKLLLSDSGFYLCAWTGQFSYEQYFGPGTRLTVT.

The chain recombines TRBV7-2 with TRBJ2-7, with TRBD1 as a possible D gene (6 bases). V was trimmed by 1 base and J by 3 bases, leaving 13 bases between them. Germline V lookup: CDR1 SGHTA, CDR2 FQGNSA. CDR3 size: 15 residues. The CDR3 nucleotides are TGTGCCAGCAGCTTAGGTGGGGGCGGATACTACGAGCAGTACTTC. The encoded protein is CASSLGGGGYYEQYF.

The chain links TRBV14 to TRBJ1-1; 8 bases map to TRBD1. The trim removed 5 bases at V and 0 bases at J, leaving 5 bases unmatched. The CDR3 has 15 residues. Germline CDR1 and CDR2: SGHDN and FVKESK. The CDR3, as DNA: TGTGCCAGCAGCGCGGACAGGGCCTTGAACACTGAAGCTTTCTTT. This sequence encodes CASSADRALNTEAFF.

The CDR3 coding sequence is TGTGCCAGCAGTCTCGTAGCTCCCGTAGATACGCAGTATTTT. It is translated as CASSLVAPVDTQYF. The chain is built from TRBV28 and TRBJ2-3; D gene unclear. CDR1 MDHEN and CDR2 SYDVKM come from the germline V gene. Trimming removed 5 bases from V and 5 bases from J, with 14 bases in between. This CDR3 comprises 14 residues.

The V call is TRBV27, the J call TRBJ1-1; TRBD1 might be the D (6 bases). CDR1 and CDR2 from the germline V gene are MNHEY and SMNVEV (reference sequence). V was clipped by 6 bases and J by 1 base, with 12 bases between them. The CDR3 is 14 amino acids. CDR3 loop: CASRDNRENTEAFF. In DNA form, the CDR3 reads TGTGCCAGCAGGGATAACAGGGAGAACACTGAAGCTTTCTTT.

The J gene is TRBJ2-5, the V gene TRBV7-9; 10 bases agree with TRBD2. This CDR3 spans 17 amino acids. The germline CDR1 and CDR2 sequences are SEHNR and FQNEAQ (reference sequence). V lost 5 bases to trimming and J lost 6 bases; unmatched junction nucleotides: 15. CDR3 region: CASSRKISGRAGKTQYF. The CDR3 DNA sequence: TGTGCCAGCAGCCGGAAGATAAGCGGGAGGGCCGGTAAGACCCAGTACTTC.

This chain connects TRBV11-2 to TRBJ1-5; D is uncertain. CDR1 and CDR2 (germline): SGHAT, FQNNGV. This CDR3 comprises 17 residues. The ends were cut back, 0 bases at V and 2 bases at J, with 14 bases in the middle. As DNA, the CDR3 is TGTGCCAGCAGCTTAGACCGGGCCCCGGGAGGCAATCAGCCCCAGCATTTT. Residues: CASSLDRAPGGNQPQHF.

CDR3 DNA: TGCAGTGCTAGAGTAAAAAATGAGCAGTTCTTC. Amino acids: CSARVKNEQFF. V gene TRBV20-1 combines with J gene TRBJ2-1; D remains unclear. The CDR3 loop spans 11 amino acids. CDR1 is DFQATT, CDR2 SNEGSKA, per germline (reference sequence). V dropped 1 base and J dropped 7 bases, with 5 bases sitting between them.

The chain employs TRBV27 and TRBJ2-3; 9 nucleotides agree with TRBD1. Trimming took 1 base from V and 5 from J; bases not matched to a gene: 4. CDR1 and CDR2 (germline): MNHEY, SMNVEV (reference sequence). The CDR3 spans 15 residues. Here the CDR3 DNA reads TGTGCCAGCAGTTTATGGGGACAGGGAGTAGATACGCAGTATTTT. Translated, it gives CASSLWGQGVDTQYF.

The chain recombines TRBV6-6 with TRBJ2-7; D may be TRBD1 or TRBD2 (6 bases each). Germline CDR1 reads MNHNY; CDR2 reads SVGAGI (reference sequence). The CDR3 has 15 residues. The V end lost 6 bases, the J end lost 1 base, and 16 bases lay between the germline ends. The chain's CDR3 is CASRRGGTDSYEQYF. The DNA for the CDR3 is TGTGCCAGCAGAAGAGGGGGGACGGATTCCTACGAGCAGTACTTC.

V is TRBV11-3 and J is TRBJ2-1, with D possibly TRBD1 on 6 matching bases. The CDR3 length is 14 residues. Per the germline V gene, CDR1 is SGHNT and CDR2 is YENEEA. The V end was cut by 7 bases, the J end by 6 bases, with 16 bases between. CDR3 coding DNA: TGTGCCAGCACCCAGGGGCCCTTATCCAATGAGCAGTTCTTC. Protein product: CASTQGPLSNEQFF.